Listed below are T cell receptor beta chains from one sample, sequenced in a study of T-cell reconstitution after alpha-beta-depleted transplantation in children. TCRdb redid the calling of the PCR reads with MiXCR, one entry per CDR3 protein. The sample includes some 830,000 distinct CDR3 sequences, roughly 15% of them seen just once. Material: PBMCs, mostly from graft donor cells, obtained 360 days after TCRalphabeta/CD19-depleted stem cell transplant. Receptors were obtained from a male patient between 5 and 17 years old who had a stem cell transplant for acute lymphoblastic leukemia, so the T cells may come from the graft donor. The CDR3 runs from the conserved cysteine through the conserved F or W. The order of the fields is V gene, J gene, D gene, CDR3 protein. A D gene is named only where the DNA matches it firmly.

V: TRBV7-3
J: TRBJ2-5
D: TRBD1
CDR3: CASSLGTGVPQETQYF

V: TRBV21-1
J: TRBJ2-2
D: -
CDR3: CASSHHRAGELFF

V: TRBV20-1
J: TRBJ1-2
D: TRBD1
CDR3: CSALLSGTGDYGYTF

V: TRBV5-1
J: TRBJ2-2
D: -
CDR3: CASSFNGELFF

V: TRBV3-1
J: TRBJ2-7
D: -
CDR3: CASSRPPNSYEQYF

V: TRBV18
J: TRBJ2-2
D: -
CDR3: CASSPPKTTNTGELFF

V: TRBV14
J: TRBJ2-1
D: TRBD2
CDR3: CASSHRTSGPLPPTYNEQFF

V: TRBV29-1
J: TRBJ2-1
D: TRBD1
CDR3: CSVEGHGQGHYNEQFF

V: TRBV5-1
J: TRBJ2-3
D: TRBD1
CDR3: CASSRDRVTDTQYF

V: TRBV5-6
J: TRBJ1-1
D: -
CDR3: CASSRTENTEAFF

V: TRBV5-4
J: TRBJ2-3
D: -
CDR3: CASSLTATTDTQYF

V: TRBV20-1
J: TRBJ2-1
D: -
CDR3: CSERGNNEQFF

V: TRBV3-1
J: TRBJ2-5
D: -
CDR3: CASSRALSWYQETQYF

V: TRBV29-1
J: TRBJ2-3
D: TRBD1
CDR3: CSVCRDRGRTDTQYF

V: TRBV15
J: TRBJ2-7
D: -
CDR3: CATSSLGWGHSSYEQYF

V: TRBV7-9
J: TRBJ1-2
D: -
CDR3: CASSPEGAGKAYGYTF

V: TRBV5-1
J: TRBJ1-1
D: -
CDR3: CASSLGTANTEAFF

V: TRBV18
J: TRBJ2-2
D: -
CDR3: CASSPTTTGELFF

V: TRBV29-1
J: TRBJ2-3
D: TRBD1
CDR3: CSASIRDRATDTQYF

V: TRBV10-3
J: TRBJ2-1
D: -
CDR3: CAISEWDGEDNEQFF

V: TRBV7-2
J: TRBJ2-7
D: -
CDR3: CASRDEIAYEQYF

V: TRBV7-7
J: TRBJ2-5
D: -
CDR3: CASSSFLRPETQYF

V: TRBV10-2
J: TRBJ2-6
D: TRBD1
CDR3: CASRGQEGSGANVLTF

V: TRBV4-2
J: TRBJ2-7
D: -
CDR3: CASSQGEAEYEQYF

V: TRBV20-1
J: TRBJ1-2
D: -
CDR3: CSASSRLSYGYTF

V: TRBV4-1
J: TRBJ1-5
D: -
CDR3: CASSQDQGSRYSNQPQHF

V: TRBV7-3
J: TRBJ2-1
D: -
CDR3: CASSPTGTHEQFF

V: TRBV9
J: TRBJ2-3
D: -
CDR3: CASSELGFDTQYF

V: TRBV6-1
J: TRBJ1-4
D: -
CDR3: CASRGYTNEKLFF

V: TRBV5-4
J: TRBJ2-1
D: TRBD1
CDR3: CASSTRTQRYRDRGQNEQFF

V: TRBV7-3
J: TRBJ2-3
D: -
CDR3: CASSLGASGGLTDTQYF

V: TRBV5-1
J: TRBJ1-1
D: TRBD1
CDR3: CASSKGPGQPGVEAFF

V: TRBV7-9
J: TRBJ1-3
D: TRBD1
CDR3: CASSSGQGTGNTIYF

V: TRBV2
J: TRBJ2-1
D: TRBD1
CDR3: CASSGGQGESYNEQFF

V: TRBV29-1
J: TRBJ1-2
D: -
CDR3: CSVGGAYNYGYTF

V: TRBV7-9
J: TRBJ2-7
D: TRBD2
CDR3: CASSPISGGKAYEQYF

V: TRBV5-5
J: TRBJ2-3
D: TRBD2
CDR3: CASSLASGRAVSTDTQYF

V: TRBV7-2
J: TRBJ1-2
D: -
CDR3: CASSLVRVYGYTF

V: TRBV20-1
J: TRBJ2-5
D: -
CDR3: CSAVRDPGGETQYF

V: TRBV6-2/TRBV6-3
J: TRBJ2-1
D: TRBD2
CDR3: CASSWEGSSYNEQFF

V: TRBV12-3/TRBV12-4
J: TRBJ1-1
D: -
CDR3: CASSFVNTEAFF

V: TRBV28
J: TRBJ1-2
D: -
CDR3: CASSPHPDRLYGYTF